The 6 T cell receptor beta chains below were found in one sample sequenced in a study of cytomegalovirus exposure and HLA in healthy donors. The PCR made use of 60 Vbeta and 13 Jbeta primers. Produced via immunoSEQ multiplex PCR; TCRdb's table is partial and in-frame only. The repertoire holds under 200,000 clones, with roughly 75% as singletons. The sequenced material came from PBMCs. All receptors derive from a female donor in good health and CMV-seronegative.

The chain joins TRBV6-5 to TRBJ1-1, with D unclear. The germline V gene encodes CDR1 MNHEY and CDR2 SVGAGI. V was cut by 2 bases and J by 10 bases, with 11 bases left in between. There are 12 residues in the CDR3. This chain's CDR3 is CASSYSGSGAFF. In DNA, the CDR3 is TGTGCCAGCAGTTACAGCGGCTCCGGAGCTTTCTTT.

CDR3 coding DNA: TGTGCCAGCAGCCCGCCAGGGGTTGGCACCTACAATGAGCAGTTCTTC. Translating it yields CASSPPGVGTYNEQFF. The V gene is TRBV9, the J gene TRBJ2-1; TRBD1 is a possible D gene (6 bases). V lost 4 bases and J 2 bases, leaving 16 bases between the germline ends. CDR3 length: 16 amino acids. Germline lookup yields CDR1 SGDLS and CDR2 YYNGEE.

This sequence joins TRBV2 and TRBJ2-7; possible D gene TRBD2, 6 bases. V was pared by 6 bases and J by 3 bases, with 6 bases between. Germline V gene lookup returns CDR1 SNHLY and CDR2 FYNNEI. The CDR3 loop spans 11 amino acids. The CDR3 coding sequence is TGTGCCAGCAGGCGGGACTACGAGCAGTACTTC. Protein sequence: CASRRDYEQYF. The whole variable domain, remainder taken from reference TRBV2 and TRBJ2-7, is EPEVTQTPSHQVTQMGQEVILRCVPISNHLYFYWYRQILGQKVEFLVSFYNNEISEKSEIFDDQFSVERPDGSNFTLKIRSTKLEDSAMYFCASRRDYEQYFGPGTRLTVT.

This chain uses TRBV7-9 with TRBJ1-4; possible D gene TRBD1, 6 bases. V shed 4 bases and J shed 3 bases, with 9 bases lying between them. The CDR3 spans 14 residues. Germline V lookup: CDR1 SEHNR, CDR2 FQNEAQ (reference sequence). CDR3 DNA sequence: TGTGCCAGCAGCTCGGGACATTCTAATGAAAAACTGTTTTTT. Encoded protein: CASSSGHSNEKLFF. The entire variable domain, with the rest obtained from reference TRBV7-9 and TRBJ1-4, is as follows: DTGVSQNPRHKITKRGQNVTFRCDPISEHNRLYWYRQTLGQGPEFLTYFQNEAQLEKSRLLSDRFSAERPKGSFSTLEIQRTEQGDSAMYLCASSSGHSNEKLFFGSGTQLSVL.

The genes are TRBV4-3 and TRBJ2-3; 15 bases fit TRBD2. The CDR3 contains 16 residues. Germline V gene lookup returns CDR1 LGHNA and CDR2 YSLEER. V shed 4 bases, J shed 3 bases, and the junction held 2 bases outside the gene matches. CDR3 amino acids: CASSLGTSGGTDTQYF. CDR3 in DNA: TGCGCCAGCAGCCTCGGGACTAGCGGGGGGACAGATACGCAGTATTTT.

The chain couples TRBV30 to TRBJ2-2; 14 bases match TRBD2. The CDR3 runs 17 residues. With V trimmed by 2 bases and J by 5 bases, 7 bases remained unmatched. Per germline, CDR1 GTSNPN and CDR2 SVGIG (reference sequence). The CDR3 loop reads CAWSFPTSGGVTGELFF. DNA of the CDR3: TGTGCCTGGAGTTTCCCGACTAGCGGGGGGGTAACCGGGGAGCTGTTTTTT.